The 18 T cell receptor beta chains reported below all come from one sample, sequenced in a study of CD8+ T cells in alopecia areata. Reverse transcribed after extraction, RNA yielded cDNA as the sequencing template. The repertoire was sequenced with immunoSEQ multiplex PCR; TCRdb's copy has only in-frame clones and lacks some. The repertoire holds some 180,000 clones, with roughly 59% as singletons. The sequencing used CD4+ T cells sorted from blood, collected at week 0. The receptor set was obtained from a human donor with alopecia areata.

This clone was detected a few times. This rearrangement joins TRBV19 to TRBJ2-4; weak D call: TRBD1 (5 bases). V lost 5 bases to trimming and J lost 7 bases, with 15 bases between them. The germline gives CDR1 LNHDA, CDR2 SQIVND (reference sequence). This CDR3 is built from 14 residues. The CDR3 region is CASSSAPSGNIQYF. The CDR3 DNA follows: TGTGCCAGTAGTTCGGCTCCCTCAGGGAACATTCAGTACTTC.

V and J are TRBV30 and TRBJ1-1; no reliable D call. The V end lost 0 bases, the J end lost 6 bases, and 5 bases lay between the germline ends. CDR1 GTSNPN and CDR2 SVGIG come from the germline V gene (reference sequence). The CDR3 has 11 residues. CDR3 protein: CAWSVLAEAFF. Written as DNA, the CDR3 is TGTGCCTGGAGTGTATTAGCTGAAGCTTTCTTT.

This clone was seen only a few times. The chain combines TRBV7-9 with TRBJ2-1; 10 nucleotides align to TRBD1. After removal of 5 bases from V and 7 bases from J, the junction contained 8 bases not matched to a gene. This CDR3 is built from 15 residues. The V gene's germline CDR1 is SEHNR and CDR2 FQNEAQ (reference sequence). CDR3 sequence reads: CASSLRDRGGNEQFF. The CDR3, as DNA: TGTGCCAGCAGCCTCCGGGACAGGGGTGGGAATGAGCAGTTCTTC.

About this clone itself: At one boundary the junction diverges from the germline segment, which might be a read error. The genes are TRBV7-2 and TRBJ2-5, with 10 positions matching TRBD2. Gene TRBJ2-7 matches the end of the DNA better, so the J call may be wrong. The germline gives CDR1 SGHTA, CDR2 FQGNSA. The CDR3 runs 14 residues. CDR3 in DNA: TGTGCCAGCAGTTTAGCGGGGGGTCTGTACGAGCAGTACTTC. Amino acid sequence: CASSLAGGLYEQYF.

This clone has a handful of counts. The CDR3 loop is CASSVAAAGSLGNEQFF. The CDR3 DNA reads as TGTGCCAGCAGCGTAGCTGCCGCGGGGAGCCTAGGCAATGAGCAGTTCTTC. V and J are TRBV9 and TRBJ2-1; a possible D gene is TRBD2 (6 bases). V was cut by 0 bases and J by 6 bases, with 19 bases left in between. Germline CDR1 reads SGDLS; CDR2 reads YYNGEE. The CDR3 has 17 residues.

The rearrangement links TRBV30 to TRBJ1-4, with no clear D. Germline loops: CDR1 GTSNPN, CDR2 SVGIG (reference sequence). V lost 0 bases to trimming and J lost 7 bases, with 6 bases between them. CDR3 length: 12 amino acids. CDR3 region: CAWSVFGEKLFF. The CDR3 DNA sequence: TGTGCCTGGAGTGTATTTGGTGAAAAACTGTTTTTT.

This chain joins TRBV15 and TRBJ2-5; D ambiguous. Germline V gene sequence: CDR1 LNHNV, CDR2 YYDKDF (reference sequence). The V and J ends lost 0 bases and 5 bases respectively, with 13 bases between them. The CDR3 totals 15 residues. CDR3 amino acids: CATSRDPGLLETQYF. Here the CDR3 DNA reads TGTGCCACCAGCAGAGATCCGGGTCTTCTCGAGACCCAGTACTTC. The whole variable domain, filled in from reference TRBV15 and TRBJ2-5, reads DAMVIQNPRYQVTQFGKPVTLSCSQTLNHNVMYWYQQKSSQAPKLLFHYYDKDFNNEADTPDNFQSRRPNTSFCFLDIRSPGLGDTAMYLCATSRDPGLLETQYFGPGTRLLVL.

The chain links TRBV4-3 to TRBJ2-6, with 8 bases aligning to TRBD1. This CDR3 spans 18 amino acids. Trimming took 3 bases from V and 1 from J; bases not matched to a gene: 8. Germline V gene sequence: CDR1 LGHNA, CDR2 YSLEER. CDR3 loop: CASSQWTGKSSGANVLTF. In DNA form, the CDR3 reads TGCGCCAGCAGCCAGTGGACAGGGAAAAGTTCTGGGGCCAACGTCCTGACTTTC.

This clone was seen repeatedly, ten times or more. The rearrangement joins TRBV7-2 to TRBJ2-7; 8 bases are a match to TRBD2. The germline V gene encodes CDR1 SGHTA and CDR2 FQGNSA. CDR3 size: 14 residues. The junction had 4 bases not matched to a gene; V was cut back by 4 bases and J by 2 bases. In DNA form, the CDR3 reads TGTGCCAGCAGCTCAGGCGGGGGGCCCTACGAGCAGTACTTC. This translates into CASSSGGGPYEQYF.

This clone was seen repeatedly, ten times or more. This same CDR3 is encoded by further DNA sequences in the sample. V usage is TRBV15 and J usage is TRBJ2-3; 8 nucleotides line up with TRBD2. Germline V CDR1 and CDR2: LNHNV, YYDKDF (reference sequence). This CDR3 has 15 amino acids. V lost 0 bases and J lost 1; bases outside the gene matches: 0. This CDR3 is CATSRERGGTDTQYF. The CDR3 DNA reads as TGTGCCACCAGCAGAGAGCGGGGGGGCACAGATACGCAGTATTTT.

The CDR3 is CASSSDPGAHGYTF. CDR3 sequence (DNA): TGTGCCAGCAGCTCAGACCCGGGAGCCCATGGCTACACCTTC. This chain links TRBV7-6 with TRBJ1-2; no clear D. CDR1 is SGHVS, CDR2 FNYEAQ, per germline. The ends were cut back, 4 bases at V and 6 bases at J, with 15 bases in the middle. This CDR3 is 14 amino acids long.

This clone was observed a few times. The genes are TRBV30 and TRBJ1-1; 8 bases agree with TRBD1. In germline, CDR1 is GTSNPN, CDR2 SVGIG (reference sequence). This CDR3 comprises 13 residues. V gave up 3 bases and J gave up 3 bases; unmatched junction bases: 3. As DNA, the CDR3 is TGTGCCTGGAGCTCGGACAGGGACACTGAAGCTTTCTTT. This sequence encodes CAWSSDRDTEAFF.

This clone was detected once. This chain joins TRBV18 and TRBJ1-2, with TRBD1 matching 8 bases. CDR3 length: 15 amino acids. From germline, CDR1 is KGHSH and CDR2 LQKENI. V lost 3 bases to trimming and J lost 8 bases; unmatched junction nucleotides: 11. The CDR3, as DNA: TGTGCCAGCTCACCCACCGGGACAGGTATCGACGGCTACACCTTC. Residues: CASSPTGTGIDGYTF.

CDR3 sequence reads: CASRRTPAGTAVETQYF. CDR3 sequence (DNA): TGTGCCAGCAGGAGGACTCCGGCCGGGACAGCTGTAGAGACCCAGTACTTC. This chain links TRBV2 with TRBJ2-5; 7 bases map to TRBD1. From germline, CDR1 is SNHLY and CDR2 FYNNEI. V was pared by 6 bases and J by 4 bases, with 17 bases of the junction left unmatched. There are 17 residues in the CDR3.

The chain joins TRBV30 to TRBJ1-2, with D hard to call. CDR1 and CDR2 (germline): GTSNPN, SVGIG (reference sequence). The V end lost 0 bases, the J end lost 8 bases, and 16 bases lay between the germline ends. The CDR3 is 14 residues long. The CDR3 sequence is CAWSVGGILKGYTF. The CDR3 DNA sequence: TGTGCCTGGAGTGTAGGAGGGATTTTGAAAGGCTACACCTTC.

This clone occurred once. This sequence joins TRBV15 and TRBJ2-3; D remains ambiguous. Germline-derived CDR1 and CDR2 are LNHNV and YYDKDF (reference sequence). Trimming stripped 3 bases from V and 2 bases from J, with 12 bases between. This CDR3 has 15 residues. CDR3 loop: CATSRDPTATDTQYF. The CDR3 DNA reads as TGTGCCACCAGCAGGGATCCAACAGCCACAGATACGCAGTATTTT.

J is TRBJ1-2 and V is TRBV4-2; D gene ambiguous. The CDR3 spans 14 residues. Germline CDR1 LGHNA, CDR2 YNFKEQ. Trimming cost V 1 base and J 4 bases, with 10 bases left between them. CDR3 nucleotides: TGTGCCAGCAGCCAAGGGAACGGGCTCTATGGCTACACCTTC. Translated, it gives CASSQGNGLYGYTF.

The V gene is TRBV9, the J gene TRBJ2-7; D gene unclear. The V gene's germline CDR1 is SGDLS and CDR2 YYNGEE. Trimming shortened V by 0 bases and J by 7 bases, and 11 bases separated the two germline ends. This CDR3 contains 13 residues. DNA for the CDR3: TGTGCCAGCAGCGTAGGGTCCGATTGGGAGCAGTACTTC. As protein: CASSVGSDWEQYF.